This T cell receptor beta chain emerged from a study of PD-1 and CTLA-4 blockade in melanoma (dated by TCRdb to about 2021). About the investigation overall: In patients with melanoma, the study measured the effects of PD-1 blockade versus CTLA-4 blockade on the melanoma-reactive CD8 T cell response.

The CDR3 holds 17 amino acids from the cysteine to the phenylalanine. Only the CDR3 DNA is retained, 51 bases long and in frame from the first base. CDR1 SEHNR and CDR2 FQNEAQ were looked up in the germline V gene (reference sequence). Relative to germline, V is missing 7 bases and J is missing 2 bases, with 9 bases of the junction outside any gene match. About this clone: The antigen it recognizes is unknown. No much larger clone is present one base from it, and per-base qualities are unavailable.

Library preparation was by the immunoSEQ multiplex PCR assay. TCRdb mirrors the immuneACCESS table, restricted to in-frame sequences. Some clones are absent from its copies; in checked studies, under half trace to an unresolved V gene, and the reason for the others is unknown. A total of 31,000 or so clones appear in this sample, 88% of them only once. The top ten clonotypes cover less than 7% of the sample. The TCR was taken from a human donor with melanoma. The source material was CD8+ T cells from peripheral blood, sampled from a patient given anti-PD-1 treatment. The chain employs TRBV7-9 and TRBJ2-6; 9 middle bases align to TRBD1. The CDR3 sequence is CASIIRDRVAGANVLTF. The DNA sequence reads TGTGCCAGCATCATCCGGGACAGGGTAGCTGGGGCCAACGTCCTGACTTTC.